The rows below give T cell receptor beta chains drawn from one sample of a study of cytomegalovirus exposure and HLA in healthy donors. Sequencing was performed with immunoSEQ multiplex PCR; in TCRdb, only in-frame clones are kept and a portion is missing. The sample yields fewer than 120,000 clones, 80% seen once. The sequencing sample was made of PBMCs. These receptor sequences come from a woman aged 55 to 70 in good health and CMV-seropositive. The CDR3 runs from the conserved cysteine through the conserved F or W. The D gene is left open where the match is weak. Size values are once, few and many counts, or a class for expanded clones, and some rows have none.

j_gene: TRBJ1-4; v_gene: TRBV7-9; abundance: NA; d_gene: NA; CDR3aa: CASSLFATNEKLFF; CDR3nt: TGTGCCAGCAGCTTATTCGCAACTAATGAAAAACTGTTTTTT
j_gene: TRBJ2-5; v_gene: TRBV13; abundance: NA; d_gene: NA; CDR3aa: CASSSTSYLSVKETQYF; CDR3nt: TGTGCCAGCAGCTCGACTTCCTATCTTTCGGTCAAGGAGACCCAGTACTTC
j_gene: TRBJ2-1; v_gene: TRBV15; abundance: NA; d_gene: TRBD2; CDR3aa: CATSRDMTSGRLGSYNEQFF; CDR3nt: TGTGCCACCAGCAGAGATATGACTAGCGGGAGGTTGGGCTCCTACAATGAGCAGTTCTTC
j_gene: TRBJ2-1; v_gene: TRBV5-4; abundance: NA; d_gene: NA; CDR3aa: CASSLATAGTYNEQFF; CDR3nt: TGTGCCAGCAGCTTGGCCACAGCGGGTACCTACAATGAGCAGTTCTTC
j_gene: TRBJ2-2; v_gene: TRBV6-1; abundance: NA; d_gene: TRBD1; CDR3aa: CASRDRERRTGELFF; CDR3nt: TGTGCCAGCCGCGACAGGGAGAGAAGAACCGGGGAGCTGTTTTTT
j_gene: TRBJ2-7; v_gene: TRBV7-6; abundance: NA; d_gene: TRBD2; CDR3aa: CASSITSGRGSYEQYF; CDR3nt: TGTGCCAGCAGCATTACTAGCGGGAGGGGCTCCTACGAGCAGTACTTC
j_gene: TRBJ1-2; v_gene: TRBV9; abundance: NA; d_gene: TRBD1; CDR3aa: CASSEAGGYYGYTF; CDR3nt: TGTGCCAGCAGCGAGGCAGGGGGTTACTATGGCTACACCTTC
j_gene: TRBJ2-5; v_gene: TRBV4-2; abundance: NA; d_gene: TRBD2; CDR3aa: CASSQQLAGPQETQYF; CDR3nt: TGTGCCAGCAGCCAACAGCTAGCGGGACCCCAAGAGACCCAGTACTTC
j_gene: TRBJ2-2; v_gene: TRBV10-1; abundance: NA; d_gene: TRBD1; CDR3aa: CARPPGERGRHGELFF; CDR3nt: TGCGCCAGACCCCCGGGTGAGAGGGGGCGGCACGGGGAGCTGTTTTTT
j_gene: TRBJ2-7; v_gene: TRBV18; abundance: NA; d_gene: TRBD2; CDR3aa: CASSLTLSTSGSSYEQYF; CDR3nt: TGTGCCAGCTCACTTACGTTATCGACTAGCGGGAGCTCCTACGAGCAGTACTTC
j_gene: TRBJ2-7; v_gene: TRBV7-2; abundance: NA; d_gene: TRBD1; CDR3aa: CASRTRIPGQGLYEQYF; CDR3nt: TGTGCCAGCAGAACCCGCATTCCGGGACAGGGGCTCTACGAGCAGTACTTC
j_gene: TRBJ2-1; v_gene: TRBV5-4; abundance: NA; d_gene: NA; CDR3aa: CASRGRGSYNEQFF; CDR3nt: TGTGCCAGCAGAGGACGGGGATCCTACAATGAGCAGTTCTTC
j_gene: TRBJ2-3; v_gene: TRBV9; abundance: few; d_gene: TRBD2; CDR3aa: CASRDLKAGGDTQYF; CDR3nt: TGTGCCAGCAGGGACTTAAAAGCGGGAGGGGATACGCAGTATTTT
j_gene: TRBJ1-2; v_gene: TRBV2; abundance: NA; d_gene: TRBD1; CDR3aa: CASNHPGQGARGYTF; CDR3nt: TGTGCCAGCAATCATCCCGGACAGGGGGCGCGGGGCTACACCTTC
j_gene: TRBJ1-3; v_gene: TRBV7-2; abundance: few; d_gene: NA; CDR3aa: CASSRAGAGNTIYF; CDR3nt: TGTGCCAGCAGCCGGGCAGGGGCTGGAAACACCATATATTTT
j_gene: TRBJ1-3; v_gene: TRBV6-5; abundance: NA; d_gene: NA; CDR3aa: CASKGGRNTIYF; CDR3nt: TGTGCCAGCAAGGGAGGCAGAAACACCATATATTTT
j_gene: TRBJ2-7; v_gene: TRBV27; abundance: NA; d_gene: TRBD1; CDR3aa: CASTIGTGYTEQYF; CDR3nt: TGTGCCAGCACCATCGGGACAGGATATACCGAGCAGTACTTC
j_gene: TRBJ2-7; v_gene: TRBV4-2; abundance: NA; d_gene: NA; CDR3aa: CASSQEVDSTYEQYF; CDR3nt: TGTGCCAGCAGCCAAGAGGTCGACTCGACCTACGAGCAGTACTTC
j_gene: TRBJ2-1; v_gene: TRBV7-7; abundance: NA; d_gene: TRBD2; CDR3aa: CASSPGLAGAHEQFF; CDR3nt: TGTGCTAGCAGCCCCGGACTAGCGGGAGCCCATGAGCAGTTCTTC
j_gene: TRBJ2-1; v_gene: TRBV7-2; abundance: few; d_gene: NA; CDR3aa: CASRRVNEQFF; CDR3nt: TGTGCCAGCCGGCGGGTTAATGAGCAGTTCTTC
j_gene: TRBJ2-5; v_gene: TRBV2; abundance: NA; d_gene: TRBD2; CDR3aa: CASKGREEYQETQYF; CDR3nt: TGTGCCAGCAAGGGGCGGGAGGAGTACCAAGAGACCCAGTACTTC
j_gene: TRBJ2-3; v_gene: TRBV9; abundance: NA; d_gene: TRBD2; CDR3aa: CASSAREGSTDTQYF; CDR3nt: TGTGCCAGCAGCGCTCGGGAGGGGAGCACAGATACGCAGTATTTT
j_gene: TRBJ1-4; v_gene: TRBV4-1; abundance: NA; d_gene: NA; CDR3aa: CASSPSGGGEKLFF; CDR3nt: TGCGCCAGCAGCCCGTCTGGCGGAGGTGAAAAACTGTTTTTT
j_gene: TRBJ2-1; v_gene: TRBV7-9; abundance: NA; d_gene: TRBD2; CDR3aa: CASSPTWVAGKFF; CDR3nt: TGTGCCAGCAGCCCAACCTGGGTAGCGGGGAAGTTCTTC
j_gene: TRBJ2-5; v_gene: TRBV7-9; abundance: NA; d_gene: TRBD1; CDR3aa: CASSGQGLETQYF; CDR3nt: TGTGCCAGCTCGGGACAGGGGCTAGAGACCCAGTACTTC
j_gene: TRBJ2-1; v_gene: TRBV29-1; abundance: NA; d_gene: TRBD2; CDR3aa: CSSRTSGGEQFF; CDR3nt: TGCAGCTCCCGGACTAGCGGGGGTGAGCAGTTCTTC
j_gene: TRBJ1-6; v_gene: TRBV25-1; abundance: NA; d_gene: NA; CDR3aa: CASSASGSYNSPLHF; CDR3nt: TGTGCCAGCAGTGCCTCAGGGTCCTATAATTCACCCCTCCACTTT
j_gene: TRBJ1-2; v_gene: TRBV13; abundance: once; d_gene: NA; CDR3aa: CASSLRGGRGGYTF; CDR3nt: TGTGCCAGCAGCTTACGCGGGGGTCGTGGCGGCTACACCTTC
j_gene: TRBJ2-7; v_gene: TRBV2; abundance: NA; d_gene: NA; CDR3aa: CASSDFGFDYEQYF; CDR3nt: TGTGCCAGCAGTGACTTCGGATTTGACTACGAGCAGTACTTC
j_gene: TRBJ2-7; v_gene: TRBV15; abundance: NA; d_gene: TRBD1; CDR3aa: CATTAGQGPHEQYF; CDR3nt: TGTGCCACCACCGCGGGACAGGGTCCCCACGAGCAGTACTTC
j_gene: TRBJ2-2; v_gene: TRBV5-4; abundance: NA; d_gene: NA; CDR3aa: CASSLGLVDPGELFF; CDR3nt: TGTGCCAGCAGCTTAGGTCTAGTCGACCCCGGGGAGCTGTTTTTT
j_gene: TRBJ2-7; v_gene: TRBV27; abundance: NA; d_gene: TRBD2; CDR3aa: CASSRLAGAREQYF; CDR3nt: TGTGCCAGCAGCCGACTAGCGGGAGCCCGCGAGCAGTACTTC
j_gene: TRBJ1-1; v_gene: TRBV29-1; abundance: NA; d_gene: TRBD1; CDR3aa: CSVLVLGQPNTEAFF; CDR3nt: TGCAGCGTTCTTGTCCTGGGACAGCCGAACACTGAAGCTTTCTTT
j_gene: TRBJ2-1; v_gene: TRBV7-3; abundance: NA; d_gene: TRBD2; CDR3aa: CASSLLGLAGVNEYNEQFF; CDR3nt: TGTGCCAGCAGCTTATTGGGCCTAGCGGGAGTTAATGAATACAATGAGCAGTTCTTC
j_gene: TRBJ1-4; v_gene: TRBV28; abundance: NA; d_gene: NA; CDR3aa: CASRGGGSTNEKLFF; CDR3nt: TGTGCCAGTAGAGGGGGGGGTTCAACTAATGAAAAACTGTTTTTT
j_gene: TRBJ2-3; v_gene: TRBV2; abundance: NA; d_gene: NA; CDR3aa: CASSPDTQYF; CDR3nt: TGTGCCAGCAGCCCGGATACGCAGTATTTT
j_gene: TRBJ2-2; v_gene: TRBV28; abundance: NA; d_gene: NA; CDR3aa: CASARLIRVPGELFF; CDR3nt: TGTGCCAGCGCCCGACTCATACGGGTCCCCGGGGAGCTGTTTTTT
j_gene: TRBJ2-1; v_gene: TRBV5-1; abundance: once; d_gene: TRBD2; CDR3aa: CASSSTTSGSLYNEQFF; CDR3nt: TGCGCCAGCAGCTCAACAACTAGCGGGAGTTTATACAATGAGCAGTTCTTC
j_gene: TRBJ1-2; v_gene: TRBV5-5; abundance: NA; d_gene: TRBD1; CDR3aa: CASSLGTGTNYGYTF; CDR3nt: TGTGCCAGCAGCTTGGGGACAGGTACTAACTATGGCTACACCTTC
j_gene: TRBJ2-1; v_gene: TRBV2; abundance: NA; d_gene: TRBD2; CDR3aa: CASRETGTSGRNEQFF; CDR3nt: TGTGCCAGCAGGGAAACCGGGACTAGCGGGAGGAATGAGCAGTTCTTC
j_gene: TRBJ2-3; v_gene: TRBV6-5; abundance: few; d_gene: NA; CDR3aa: CASSEGLPDTQYF; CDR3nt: TGTGCCAGCAGTGAAGGACTTCCAGATACGCAGTATTTT
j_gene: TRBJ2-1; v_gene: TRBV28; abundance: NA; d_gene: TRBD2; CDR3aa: CASRPSGGFHNEQFF; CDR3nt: TGTGCCAGCAGACCCAGCGGGGGCTTCCACAATGAGCAGTTCTTC
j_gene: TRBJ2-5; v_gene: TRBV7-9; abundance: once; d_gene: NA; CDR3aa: CASSIYSGGQETQYF; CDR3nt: TGTGCCAGCAGCATCTACAGCGGAGGCCAAGAGACCCAGTACTTC
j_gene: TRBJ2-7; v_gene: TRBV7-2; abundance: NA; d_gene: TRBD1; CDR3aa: CASSLLDRGKPSSYEQYF; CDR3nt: TGTGCCAGCAGCTTATTGGACAGGGGTAAACCTAGCTCCTACGAGCAGTACTTC
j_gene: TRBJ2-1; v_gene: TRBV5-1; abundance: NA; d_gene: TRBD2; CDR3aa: CASSLWGTRIYNEQFF; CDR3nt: TGCGCCAGCAGCTTGTGGGGGACTAGGATATACAATGAGCAGTTCTTC
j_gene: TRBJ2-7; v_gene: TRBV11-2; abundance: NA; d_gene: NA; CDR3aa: CASSLGYGREQYF; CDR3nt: TGTGCCAGCAGCTTAGGTTATGGGCGCGAGCAGTACTTC
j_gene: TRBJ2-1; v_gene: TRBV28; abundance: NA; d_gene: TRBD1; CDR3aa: CASLDRARDNEQFF; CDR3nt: TGTGCCAGCTTGGACAGGGCGAGGGACAATGAGCAGTTCTTC
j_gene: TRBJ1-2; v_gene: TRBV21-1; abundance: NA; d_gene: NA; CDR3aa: CASNINRSLRGGYTF; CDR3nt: TGTGCCAGCAACATTAATAGGTCACTCAGGGGTGGCTACACCTTC
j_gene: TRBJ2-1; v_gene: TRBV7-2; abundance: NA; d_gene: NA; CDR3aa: CASSLALAEQFF; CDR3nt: TGTGCCAGCAGCTTAGCGCTGGCTGAGCAGTTCTTC
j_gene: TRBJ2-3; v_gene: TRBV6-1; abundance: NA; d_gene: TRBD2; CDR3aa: CASSEGGGLAVNTQYF; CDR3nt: TGTGCCAGCAGTGAAGGTGGGGGACTAGCCGTCAATACGCAGTATTTT
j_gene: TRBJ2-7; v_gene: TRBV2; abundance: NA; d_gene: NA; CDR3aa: CASVQYEQYF; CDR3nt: TGTGCCAGCGTCCAATACGAGCAGTACTTC
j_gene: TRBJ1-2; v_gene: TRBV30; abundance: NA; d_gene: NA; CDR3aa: CAWSSGSGITYGYTF; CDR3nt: TGTGCCTGGAGCAGCGGGTCAGGGATCACCTATGGCTACACCTTC
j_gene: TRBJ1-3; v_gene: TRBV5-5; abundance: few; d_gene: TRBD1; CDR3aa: CASSVRQGQWDTIYF; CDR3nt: TGTGCCAGCAGCGTTCGACAGGGACAATGGGACACCATATATTTT